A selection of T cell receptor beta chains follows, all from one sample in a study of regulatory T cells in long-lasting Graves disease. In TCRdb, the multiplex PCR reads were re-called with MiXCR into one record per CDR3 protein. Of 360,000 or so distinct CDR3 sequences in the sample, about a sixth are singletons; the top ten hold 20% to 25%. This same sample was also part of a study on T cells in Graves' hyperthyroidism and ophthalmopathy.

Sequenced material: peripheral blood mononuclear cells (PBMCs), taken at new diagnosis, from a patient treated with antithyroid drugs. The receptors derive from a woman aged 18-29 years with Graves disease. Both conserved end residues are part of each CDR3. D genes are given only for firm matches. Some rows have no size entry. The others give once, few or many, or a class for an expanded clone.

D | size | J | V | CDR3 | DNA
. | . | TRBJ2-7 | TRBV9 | CASTRDSGGTYEQYF | TGTGCCAGCACCAGGGACAGCGGGGGAACCTACGAGCAGTACTTC
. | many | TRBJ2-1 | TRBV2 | CASSEEDGGTKFF | TGTGCCAGCAGTGAAGAGGACGGAGGGACGAAGTTCTTC
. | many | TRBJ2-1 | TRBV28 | CASSLWGTPYNEQFF | TGTGCCAGCAGTTTATGGGGGACACCCTACAATGAGCAGTTCTTC
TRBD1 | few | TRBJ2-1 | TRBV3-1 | CASSQTRGWNEQFF | TGTGCCAGCAGCCAAACCAGGGGGTGGAATGAGCAGTTCTTC
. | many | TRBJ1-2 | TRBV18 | CASSRLVPGNYGYTF | TGTGCCAGCTCACGTTTGGTCCCAGGGAACTATGGCTACACCTTC
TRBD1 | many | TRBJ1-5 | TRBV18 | CASSPLGTVGDNQPQHF | TGTGCCAGCTCACCACTCGGGACAGTGGGAGACAATCAGCCCCAGCATTTT
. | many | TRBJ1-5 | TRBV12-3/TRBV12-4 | CASSSPSGSGNQPQHF | TGTGCCAGCAGTTCTCCCTCAGGGTCGGGCAATCAGCCCCAGCATTTT
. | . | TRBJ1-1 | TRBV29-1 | CSVVSLAGTEAFF | TGCAGCGTTGTTAGTCTCGCAGGCACTGAAGCTTTCTTT
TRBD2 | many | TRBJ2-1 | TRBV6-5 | CASSYSPGLAGFYNEQFF | TGTGCCAGCAGTTACTCCCCGGGACTAGCGGGGTTCTACAATGAGCAGTTCTTC
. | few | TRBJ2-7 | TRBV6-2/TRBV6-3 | CASSRGRGFYEQYF | TGTGCCAGCAGCCGGGGGCGGGGTTTCTACGAGCAGTACTTC
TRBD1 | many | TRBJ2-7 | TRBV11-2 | CASSLGQGAVEQYF | TGTGCCAGCAGCTTGGGGCAGGGGGCAGTGGAGCAGTACTTC
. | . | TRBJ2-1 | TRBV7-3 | CASSLLNPHNEQFF | TGTGCCAGCAGCTTGCTCAATCCCCACAATGAGCAGTTCTTC
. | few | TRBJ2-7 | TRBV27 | CASASGFEQYF | TGTGCCAGCGCTTCAGGGTTCGAGCAGTACTTC
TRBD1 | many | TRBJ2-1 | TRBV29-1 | CSVSDRSSYNEQFF | TGCAGCGTTTCGGACAGGAGCTCCTACAATGAGCAGTTCTTC
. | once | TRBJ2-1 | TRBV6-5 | CASSLVGGALYNEQFF | TGTGCCAGCAGTTTAGTGGGGGGGGCTCTCTACAATGAGCAGTTCTTC
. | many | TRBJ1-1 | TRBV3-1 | CASSQLPGNTEAFF | TGTGCCAGCAGCCAACTTCCGGGTAATACTGAAGCTTTCTTT
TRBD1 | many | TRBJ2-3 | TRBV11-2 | CASSPQGAPTDTQYF | TGTGCCAGCAGCCCGCAGGGGGCCCCCACAGATACGCAGTATTTT
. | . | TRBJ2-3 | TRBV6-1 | CASSEYPVGTQYF | TGTGCCAGCAGTGAATACCCGGTGGGTACGCAGTATTTT
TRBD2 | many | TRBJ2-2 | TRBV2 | CASKEGLAGTGELFF | TGTGCCAGCAAGGAGGGACTAGCGGGAACCGGGGAGCTGTTTTTT
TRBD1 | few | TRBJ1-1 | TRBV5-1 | CASSWGQSKDTEAFF | TGCGCCAGCAGCTGGGGACAGTCCAAGGACACTGAAGCTTTCTTT
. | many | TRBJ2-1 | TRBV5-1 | CASSLVPTEFF | TGCGCCAGCAGCTTGGTTCCTACGGAGTTCTTC
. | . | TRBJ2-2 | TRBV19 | CASKAGVRTGELFF | TGTGCCAGCAAAGCGGGCGTGAGAACCGGGGAGCTGTTTTTT
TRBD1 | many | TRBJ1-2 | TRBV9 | CASSVGAGGGGYTF | TGTGCCAGCAGCGTAGGTGCAGGGGGGGGTGGCTACACCTTC
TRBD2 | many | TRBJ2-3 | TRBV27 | CASSLNGRGDTQYF | TGTGCCAGCAGTTTAAATGGGAGGGGAGATACGCAGTATTTT
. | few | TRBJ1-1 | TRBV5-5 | CASSLHLTDNTEAFF | TGTGCCAGCAGCCTCCATCTGACGGACAACACTGAAGCTTTCTTT
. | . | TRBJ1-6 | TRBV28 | CASSFLEVYNSPLHF | TGTGCCAGCAGTTTTCTCGAAGTATATAATTCACCCCTCCACTTT
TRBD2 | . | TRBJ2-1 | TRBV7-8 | CASSLEWTSGGRGDEQFF | TGTGCCAGCAGCTTAGAGTGGACTAGCGGGGGGCGCGGCGATGAGCAGTTCTTC
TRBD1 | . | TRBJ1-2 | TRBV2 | CASSRDRALSAYGYTF | TGTGCCAGCTCCCGGGACAGGGCCCTCTCGGCCTATGGCTACACCTTC
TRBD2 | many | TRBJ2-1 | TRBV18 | CASSVGLAGVNEQFF | TGTGCCAGCAGTGTGGGCCTAGCGGGAGTCAATGAGCAGTTCTTC
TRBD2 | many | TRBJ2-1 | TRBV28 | CASSSLRAGDGGEQFF | TGTGCCAGCAGTTCCCTTCGGGCGGGAGATGGGGGGGAGCAGTTCTTC
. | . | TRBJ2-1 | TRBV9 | CASSSAALDPNEQFF | TGTGCCAGCAGCTCCGCAGCGCTAGACCCCAATGAGCAGTTCTTC
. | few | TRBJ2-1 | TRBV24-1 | CATSDSPRDQQFF | TGTGCCACCAGTGATTCCCCCAGGGACCAGCAGTTCTTC
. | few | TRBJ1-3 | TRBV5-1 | CASSLQGGAGNTIYF | TGCGCCAGCAGCTTACAGGGAGGCGCGGGAAACACCATATATTTT
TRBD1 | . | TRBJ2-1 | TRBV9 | CASSVRGQRGVGNEQFF | TGTGCCAGCAGCGTTAGGGGGCAACGGGGTGTAGGCAATGAGCAGTTCTTC
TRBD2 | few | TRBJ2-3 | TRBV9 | CASSISGTTDTQYF | TGTGCCAGCAGCATTAGCGGGACCACAGATACGCAGTATTTT
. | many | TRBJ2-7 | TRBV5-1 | CASSLTSRAYEQYF | TGTGCCAGCAGCCTAACCTCGAGGGCCTACGAGCAGTACTTC
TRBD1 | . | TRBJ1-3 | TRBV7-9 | CASSFGTDNGNTIYF | TGTGCCAGCAGCTTCGGGACAGATAATGGAAACACCATATATTTT
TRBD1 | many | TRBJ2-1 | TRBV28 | CASSLSSGTGDYNEQFF | TGTGCCAGCAGTTTATCCTCCGGGACAGGGGATTACAATGAGCAGTTCTTC
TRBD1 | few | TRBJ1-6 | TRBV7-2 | CASSLQGAGSPLHF | TGTGCCAGCAGCTTACAGGGGGCCGGATCACCCCTCCACTTT
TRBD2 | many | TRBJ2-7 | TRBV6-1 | CASSEATSGAYEQYF | TGTGCCAGCAGTGAAGCAACCAGCGGGGCCTACGAGCAGTACTTC
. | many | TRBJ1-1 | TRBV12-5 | CASGLRTEKNTEAFF | TGTGCTAGTGGTCTCCGGACCGAAAAGAACACTGAAGCTTTCTTT
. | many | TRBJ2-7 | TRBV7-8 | CASSLGVGTPYEQYF | TGTGCCAGCAGCTTGGGGGTTGGGACCCCCTACGAGCAGTACTTC
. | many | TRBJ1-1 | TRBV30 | CAWNSENTEAFF | TGTGCCTGGAATTCGGAGAACACTGAAGCTTTCTTT
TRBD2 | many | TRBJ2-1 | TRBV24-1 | CATSDPGTSGTHEQFF | TGTGCCACCAGTGATCCTGGGACTAGCGGGACCCATGAGCAGTTCTTC
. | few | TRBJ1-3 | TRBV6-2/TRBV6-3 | CASRSTRNTIYF | TGTGCCAGCAGATCCACTCGAAACACCATATATTTT
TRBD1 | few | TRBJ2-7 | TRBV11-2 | CASSLTGLPYEQYF | TGTGCCAGCAGCCTGACAGGGCTACCCTACGAGCAGTACTTC
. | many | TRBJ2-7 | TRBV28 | CASSLYTQMGFTEQYF | TGTGCCAGCAGTTTATATACCCAAATGGGATTTACCGAGCAGTACTTC
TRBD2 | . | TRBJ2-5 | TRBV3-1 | CASSQAPAGGGRETQYF | TGTGCCAGCAGCCAAGCCCCCGCGGGGGGGGGGCGGGAGACCCAGTACTTC
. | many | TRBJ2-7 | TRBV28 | CASRRQSRGEQYF | TGTGCCAGCAGACGACAGTCGAGGGGCGAGCAGTACTTC
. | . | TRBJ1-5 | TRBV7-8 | CASSRIRGNQPQHF | TGTGCCAGCAGCCGAATTAGAGGCAATCAGCCCCAGCATTTT
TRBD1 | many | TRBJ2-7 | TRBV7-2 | CASRWRAGTAYEQYF | TGTGCCAGCCGCTGGCGAGCAGGGACAGCCTACGAGCAGTACTTC
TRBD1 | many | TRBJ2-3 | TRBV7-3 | CASSLIRGLGTDTQYF | TGTGCCAGCAGCTTAATCAGGGGGCTAGGCACAGATACGCAGTATTTT
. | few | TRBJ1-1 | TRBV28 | CARKFSGGGTEAFF | TGTGCCAGAAAATTTTCGGGGGGCGGCACTGAAGCTTTCTTT